This T cell receptor beta chain was documented in a study of CD8 T cells in ankylosing spondylitis. Study observations and caveats: Within ankylosing spondylitis blood, a TCR beta motif made up of several highly homologous variants appeared to be characteristic.

This clonotype was picked up a small number of times. Its antigen is not known. One entry per CDR3 protein results from TCRdb running MiXCR on the 5' RACE reads. The repertoire consists of 200,000 to 250,000 distinct CDR3 sequences, with around 16% occurring once and the leading ten covering 40% to 50%. CDR3 length equals 15 residues. Trimming stripped 10 bases from V and 2 bases from J, with 21 bases between. The source material was blood, either unsorted or a sorted T cell fraction (not recorded which). This rearrangement joins TRBV23-1 to TRBJ2-7; TRBD1 is a possible D gene (5 bases). TRBV23-1 is given ORF status, its function remaining uncertain. This TCR was sampled from a male donor with ankylosing spondylitis. CDR3 nucleotides: TGCGCCAACTGGGCGGAAGGGGCACAAACCTACGAGCAGTACTTC. It specifies CANWAEGAQTYEQYF.